Following are 10 T cell receptor beta chains from one sample sequenced in a study of CD8 T cells in ankylosing spondylitis. General study results and limits: What seemed typical of ankylosing spondylitis blood was a TCR beta motif built from fewer than ten highly homologous variants.

For these TCRs, the target antigens are not known. Each CDR3 protein gets one entry after TCRdb re-called the 5' RACE reads with MiXCR. The sample includes almost 400,000 distinct CDR3 sequences, about 22% of them seen just once. The source material was blood, either unsorted or a sorted T cell fraction (not recorded which). The origin of the receptors is a male donor with ankylosing spondylitis.

Points on this clonotype: Since no conserved phenylalanine or tryptophan closes the CDR3, a read error is the likely cause. The chain joins TRBV29-1 to TRBJ1-1, with D possibly matching TRBD1 (5 bases). The CDR3 contains 13 residues. V gave up 2 bases and J gave up 7 bases, with 14 bases separating them. Germline CDR1 SQVTM, CDR2 ANQGSEA. The chain's CDR3 is CSVEKGNRGEAFS. CDR3 bases: TGCAGCGTTGAAAAGGGGAACCGGGGTGAAGCTTTCTCT.

The chain couples TRBV7-3 to TRBJ2-3; a possible D gene is TRBD2 (7 bases). Germline loops: CDR1 SGHTA, CDR2 FQGTGA. V was shortened by 1 base and J by 3 bases, with 8 bases between the two germline ends. This CDR3 has 14 amino acids. The CDR3 coding sequence is TGTGCCAGCAGCTTAAAGGGGGGGACAGATACGCAGTATTTT. This codes for CASSLKGGTDTQYF.

V gene TRBV2 combines with J gene TRBJ2-3; D unresolved. CDR3 length: 14 residues. Germline V gene sequence: CDR1 SNHLY, CDR2 FYNNEI. V lost 7 bases and J 1 base, leaving 12 bases between the germline ends. Written as DNA, the CDR3 is TGTGCCAGCAACCTTCAAACGGGCACAGATACGCAGTATTTT. Its translation is CASNLQTGTDTQYF.

This clonotype was counted a few times. The CDR3 loop is CASSSTSGMVVYNEQFF. CDR3 nucleotide sequence: TGTGCCAGCAGTTCGACTAGCGGGATGGTTGTCTACAATGAGCAGTTCTTC. The rearrangement links TRBV7-8 to TRBJ2-1, with TRBD2 matching over 11 bases. V lost 6 bases to trimming and J lost 3 bases; unmatched junction nucleotides: 10. This CDR3 is built from 17 residues. Germline V CDR1 and CDR2: SGHVS, FQNEAQ. Supplemented by reference TRBV7-8 and TRBJ2-1, the full variable domain reads GAGVSQSPRYKVAKRGQDVALRCDPISGHVSLFWYQQALGQGPEFLTYFQNEAQLDKSGLPSDRFFAERPEGSVSTLKIQRTQQEDSAVYLCASSSTSGMVVYNEQFFGPGTRLTVL.

This chain connects TRBV7-6 to TRBJ1-5, with TRBD1 as a possible D gene (5 bases). Looked up from germline, CDR1 is SGHVS and CDR2 is FNYEAQ. V was shortened by 5 bases and J by 5 bases, with 16 bases between the two germline ends. The CDR3 runs 15 residues. CDR3 protein: CASSAQSGGDQPQHF. The CDR3 nucleotides are TGTGCCAGCAGCGCCCAGAGTGGGGGGGATCAGCCCCAGCATTTT.

There are a few counts of this clonotype. The chain employs TRBV12-3 or TRBV12-4 and TRBJ2-7, with TRBD1 identical over 7 bases. The trim removed 6 bases at V and 4 bases at J, leaving 12 bases unmatched. The length of the CDR3 is 15 residues. This CDR3 is CASSPGQPFLYEQYF. The CDR3 coding sequence is TGTGCCAGCAGCCCGGGACAGCCATTCCTATACGAGCAGTACTTC.

V usage is TRBV5-1 and J usage is TRBJ2-3; D remains unclear. The CDR3 extends over 15 amino acids. V lost 1 base and J lost 0, with 9 bases in between. CDR1 is SGHRS, CDR2 YFSETQ, per germline. The CDR3 sequence: CASSLLKPSTDTQYF. The CDR3 DNA reads as TGCGCCAGCAGCTTGCTCAAACCCAGCACAGATACGCAGTATTTT.

In its sample, this clonotype was seen a few times. The V call is TRBV11-2, the J call TRBJ2-1, with TRBD2 matching 7 bases. J gave up 2 bases and V 1 base, and 5 bases lay outside the gene matches. The germline CDR1 and CDR2 sequences are SGHAT and FQNNGV. The CDR3 extends over 16 amino acids. CDR3 sequence reads: CASSLGRGSPYNEQFF. CDR3 nucleotide sequence: TGTGCCAGCAGCTTAGGTCGCGGGAGCCCCTACAATGAGCAGTTCTTC.

The chain has TRBV20-1 and TRBJ2-7; TRBD2 agrees at 7 bases. The CDR3 covers 15 residues. CDR1 is DFQATT, CDR2 SNEGSKA, per germline (reference sequence). Trimming at V came to 3 bases and at J to 2 bases, leaving 10 bases not matched to a gene. The CDR3 region is CSASHGASGTYEQYF. The CDR3 DNA reads as TGCAGTGCTAGTCATGGGGCTAGCGGTACCTACGAGCAGTACTTC.

This rearrangement joins TRBV6-2 or TRBV6-3 to TRBJ1-5, with D perhaps TRBD1 (6 bases). Germline values: CDR1 MNHEY, CDR2 SVGEGT. CDR3 length: 14 residues. Trimming took 5 bases from V and 6 from J, leaving 14 bases between them. The chain's CDR3 is CASSAYRARQPQHF. The DNA for the CDR3 is TGTGCCAGCAGTGCCTACAGGGCCCGTCAGCCCCAGCATTTT.